These 23 T cell receptor beta chains share one sample of origin, sequenced in a study of tumor-infiltrating lymphocytes in primary liver carcinoma (dated by TCRdb to 2017 to 2019). Blood RNA was extracted from unsorted whole blood using TRIzol reagent, and germline DNA was obtained with the DNeasy Blood & Tissue kit. Sequencing was performed on an Illumina HiSeq 2500. TCRbeta-specific cDNA was reverse-transcribed from around 0.45 ug total RNA using a constant-region primer and ProtoScript II reverse transcriptase. TCRbeta libraries were built with three nested multiplex PCR rounds, a slightly modified ARM-PCR procedure. The first two PCR rounds used multiplex TRBV1-TRBV30 forward primers with a Cbeta reverse primer, each for 10 cycles. Using fastp at Q25 and MiXCR, TCRdb reprocessed the public reads and kept productive beta chains. Rows with a matching CDR3 protein are joined into one entry that keeps the most common DNA and genes. For this sample the table gives 300,000 to 350,000 distinct CDR3 sequences, of which approximately 64% were detected only once. 5.5% to 8% of the sample lies in the top ten.

The source material was peripheral blood. The receptor source for this set is a man aged 35 to 55 with primary liver carcinoma and hepatitis B virus infection.

Of note for this clonotype: No conserved phenylalanine or tryptophan ends this CDR3, so it is likely a read error. J is TRBJ2-5 and V is TRBV2; D gene ambiguous. V was cut by 2 bases and J by 7 bases, with 5 bases left in between. This CDR3 contains 11 residues. CDR1 SNHLY and CDR2 FYNNEI come from the germline V gene. CDR3 loop: CASSETRTQYS. DNA for the CDR3: TGTGCCAGCAGTGAAACGCGGACCCAGTACTCC.

The chain is built from TRBV14 and TRBJ2-4, with TRBD2 identical over 7 bases. The CDR3 extends over 13 amino acids. V lost 5 bases to trimming and J lost 9 bases; unmatched junction nucleotides: 7. CDR1 and CDR2 (germline): SGHDN, FVKESK. CDR3 DNA: TGTGCCAGCAGCTGGGGCCCGGGGGGCATTCAGTACTTC. The encoded protein is CASSWGPGGIQYF.

About this clonotype: Given a much more abundant clone one base away, this may be a read error. V usage is TRBV6-2 or TRBV6-3 and J usage is TRBJ2-3; D uncertain. This CDR3 has 12 residues. V dropped 6 bases and J dropped 6 bases, with 10 bases sitting between them. The germline CDR1 and CDR2 sequences are MNHEY and SVGEGT. The CDR3 reads CASSLLVDTQYF. The CDR3 nucleotides are TGTGCCAGCAGCCTCTTAGTGGATACGCAGTATTTT.

In this sample, this clonotype turned up a few times. V gene TRBV28 combines with J gene TRBJ2-5; possibly TRBD2 for D (6 bases). The length of the CDR3 is 14 residues. Germline V lookup: CDR1 MDHEN, CDR2 SYDVKM. V was trimmed by 2 bases and J by 4 bases, leaving 11 bases between them. The CDR3 DNA follows: TGTGCCAGCAGTTTAGCGGGACCATCAGAGACCCAGTACTTC. Translating it yields CASSLAGPSETQYF.

This clonotype was counted a single time. The rearrangement links TRBV11-2 to TRBJ2-5; the match to TRBD1 covers 9 bases. Germline loops: CDR1 SGHAT, CDR2 FQNNGV. This CDR3 has 16 amino acids. The V gene end was trimmed by 3 bases and the J gene end by 5 bases; junction bases not matched to a gene: 10. CDR3 bases: TGTGCCAGCAGCTTTGTGACAGGGGGAGAAGAGGAGACCCAGTACTTC. Translated, it gives CASSFVTGGEEETQYF.

CDR3 in amino acids: CASTDGRANTEAFF. The CDR3 DNA follows: TGTGCCAGTACCGACGGGAGAGCGAACACTGAAGCTTTCTTT. The chain recombines TRBV11-3 with TRBJ1-1, with D unclear. Trimming took 9 bases from V and 1 from J, leaving 15 bases between them. The V gene's germline CDR1 is SGHNT and CDR2 YENEEA. The CDR3 runs 14 residues.

As concerns this clonotype: One junction end does not reproduce the germline sequence, and a read error may be involved. The gene calls are TRBV19 and TRBJ2-2, with D tentatively TRBD2 (5 bases). The CDR3 runs to 14 residues. The germline CDR1 and CDR2 sequences are LNHDA and SQIVND (reference sequence). The CDR3 DNA reads as TGTGCCAGTGGTATACTAGCGAACACCGGGGAGCTGTTTTTT. This gives the protein CASGILANTGELFF.

This clonotype has only one observation. A clone one base away is much larger, so this may be a read error. The CDR3 DNA sequence: TGTGCCAGCAGTTACAGCTGCGACAGACCGATCGAGCAGTACTTC. This sequence encodes CASSYSCDRPIEQYF. V usage is TRBV6-6 and J usage is TRBJ2-7, with a possible D match to TRBD1 (5 bases). V was shortened by 2 bases and J by 6 bases, with 17 bases between the two germline ends. The CDR3 loop spans 15 amino acids. CDR1 and CDR2 from the germline V gene are MNHNY and SVGAGI (reference sequence).

The chain recombines TRBV30 with TRBJ2-5, with D perhaps TRBD2 (6 bases). This CDR3 is 12 amino acids long. Trimming removed 4 bases from V and 5 bases from J, with 11 bases in between. CDR1 and CDR2 (germline): GTSNPN, SVGIG (reference sequence). CDR3 DNA: TGTGCCTGGACTAGCGCGACTGAGACCCAGTACTTC. It specifies CAWTSATETQYF.

This clonotype was observed many times. The chain combines TRBV6-2 or TRBV6-3 with TRBJ2-1; tentatively, D is TRBD1 (5 bases). The length of the CDR3 is 17 residues. V lost 9 bases to trimming and J lost 8 bases, with 29 bases between them. Germline lookup yields CDR1 MNHEY and CDR2 SVGEGT. CDR3 nucleotides: TGTGCCAGTCTCCCCATTCGTGGACACGAAAAGGGGTATGAGCAGTTCTTC. Protein: CASLPIRGHEKGYEQFF.

About this clonotype itself: A read error may produce the germline difference seen at one junction end. V is TRBV11-1 and J is TRBJ2-1; 7 bases line up with TRBD2. The CDR3 loop spans 15 amino acids. CDR1 is SGHAT, CDR2 FQDESV, per germline (reference sequence). The CDR3 bases are TGCGCCAGCAGCCGACGGGGAGGGCCATACAGTGAGCAGTTCTTC. Its protein is CASSRRGGPYSEQFF.

This clonotype was seen repeatedly, ten times or more. The chain has TRBV10-2 and TRBJ2-1, with D possibly called TRBD1 or TRBD2 (6 bases each). V lost 5 bases and J 7 bases, leaving 12 bases between the germline ends. Germline lookup yields CDR1 WSHSY and CDR2 SAAADI. The CDR3 runs to 13 residues. For the CDR3, the DNA is TGCGCCAGCAGTATACAGGGAGGAAATGAGCAGTTCTTC. Its translation is CASSIQGGNEQFF.

Concerning this clonotype itself: Given a much more abundant clone one base away, this may be a read error. The CDR3 loop reads CAVRGGEGQPQHF. CDR3 nucleotide sequence: TGTGCCGTCAGGGGGGGGGAAGGGCAGCCCCAGCATTTT. The chain carries TRBV10-3 and TRBJ1-5, with 7 bases identical to TRBD1. The CDR3 loop spans 13 amino acids. From germline, CDR1 is ENHRY and CDR2 SYGVKD.

Comments on this clonotype: This could be a read error, since a much larger clone is one nucleotide away. This chain links TRBV6-2 or TRBV6-3 with TRBJ2-7; D unclear. Germline CDR1 reads MNHEY; CDR2 reads SVGEGT. Deletions cut 6 bases from V and 3 bases from J, with 9 bases between. The CDR3 loop spans 12 amino acids. The CDR3 loop reads CASSRNCYEQYF. The CDR3 DNA reads as TGTGCCAGCAGCCGCAACTGCTACGAGCAGTACTTC.

This rearrangement joins TRBV6-1 to TRBJ2-3, with no clear D. Germline CDR1 reads MNHNS; CDR2 reads SASEGT. The CDR3 loop spans 13 amino acids. Trimming removed 4 bases at V and 3 bases at J, with 8 bases between. The CDR3 nucleotides are TGTGCCAGCAGTGTTGCTCCGACAGATACGCAGTATTTT. It encodes CASSVAPTDTQYF.

Of note for this clonotype: A much larger clone is a single base away; this may be a read error. The rearrangement uses TRBV10-3 and TRBJ2-7; TRBD1 might be the D (6 bases). Deletions cut 3 bases from V and 6 bases from J, with 15 bases between. The germline V gene has CDR1 ENHRY and CDR2 SYGVKD. CDR3 length equals 14 residues. The CDR3 nucleotides are TGTGCCATCAGTGAAGGGACAAACCCCTGCGAGCAGTACTTC. Translation gives CAISEGTNPCEQYF.

A word on this clonotype: The junction differs from germline at one of its ends, possibly a read error. The chain employs TRBV4-1 and TRBJ2-6; D not certain. This CDR3 is built from 19 residues. CDR1 is MGHRA and CDR2 is YSYEKL in the germline V gene. The DNA of the CDR3 is TGCGTCAGCAGCCAAGTTCCGCTGGGCCAGTCCTCTGGGGACAACGTCCTGACTTTC. It translates to CVSSQVPLGQSSGDNVLTF.

To note about this clonotype: A read error may account for a junction end that differs from germline. The chain uses TRBV11-2 and TRBJ1-2; D is unclear. In germline, CDR1 is SGHAT, CDR2 FQNNGV. The CDR3 extends over 12 amino acids. The DNA of the CDR3 is TGTGCCAGTAACCCTGCCGGGATAGGAGTCCTCTTC. Residues: CASNPAGIGVLF.

As for this clonotype: One junction end disagrees with the germline gene, perhaps due to a read error. The chain recombines TRBV11-2 with TRBJ2-1, with D hard to call. Germline CDR1 and CDR2: SGHAT and FQNNGV. The CDR3 is 15 residues long. The CDR3 DNA is TGTGCCAGCAACTTGGGTAGGGAATCCTACAATGAACAGTTCTTC. Protein sequence: CASNLGRESYNEQFF.

The chain has TRBV4-2 and TRBJ2-5; 7 bases match TRBD1. Germline loops: CDR1 LGHNA, CDR2 YNFKEQ. Unmatched junction bases numbered 7, after V lost 3 bases and J lost 0 bases. This CDR3 comprises 16 residues. Written as DNA, the CDR3 is TGTGCCAGCAGCCATGGATCCGGGACAGACCAAGAGACCCAGTACTTC. Its protein is CASSHGSGTDQETQYF.

As concerns this clonotype: A read error may explain this, as a much larger clone is one base away. The rearrangement joins TRBV6-1 to TRBJ2-7; D unresolved. The germline V gene has CDR1 MNHNS and CDR2 SASEGT. The CDR3 runs to 15 residues. The V end was cut by 0 bases, the J end by 0 bases, with 9 bases between. The CDR3 DNA reads TGTGCCAGCAGTGAAGCGGGTCGGAGCTCCTACGAGCAGTACTTC. Its protein product is CASSEAGRSSYEQYF.

This clonotype was detected once. This chain connects TRBV5-1 to TRBJ2-7, with D possibly being TRBD1 or TRBD2 (5 bases each). Deletions cut 1 base from V and 3 bases from J, with 14 bases between. The CDR3 is 15 residues long. CDR1 SGHRS and CDR2 YFSETQ come from the germline V gene. For the CDR3, the DNA is TGCGCCAGCAGCTTGAAGGGGACCTCCTACTACGAGCAGTACTTC. It translates to CASSLKGTSYYEQYF.

The chain employs TRBV10-3 and TRBJ2-3, with no clear D. CDR3 length: 14 residues. The V gene lost 8 bases and the J gene lost 4 bases, with 16 bases spanning the gap. Germline V gene lookup returns CDR1 ENHRY and CDR2 SYGVKD. The CDR3: CAISKLLRADTQYF. In DNA form, the CDR3 reads TGTGCCATCTCAAAACTCCTTAGGGCAGATACGCAGTATTTT.